These 13 T cell receptor beta chains share one sample of origin, sequenced in a study of CD8 T cells in ankylosing spondylitis. Study-wide points: Several highly homologous variants made up a TCR beta motif that seemed to typify ankylosing spondylitis blood.

No antigen is known for these receptors. Each CDR3 protein is one row after TCRdb ran MiXCR on the 5' RACE reads. The table includes roughly 450,000 distinct CDR3 sequences, 25% to 30% detected once. The material sequenced was blood, either unsorted or a sorted T cell fraction (not recorded which). The receptors come from a male donor with ankylosing spondylitis.

The rearrangement links TRBV20-1 to TRBJ2-1; 11 positions agree with TRBD1. After removal of 1 base from V and 11 bases from J, the junction contained 10 bases not matched to a gene. Germline V gene sequence: CDR1 DFQATT, CDR2 SNEGSKA (reference sequence). This CDR3 is built from 15 residues. The CDR3 region has the DNA TGCAGTGCTAGAGCGTCGGGACAGGGGGGGTCTCAGCAGTTCTTC. Amino acid sequence: CSARASGQGGSQQFF.

V is TRBV18 and J is TRBJ2-3; D ambiguous. The CDR3 contains 14 residues. Germline V gene lookup returns CDR1 KGHSH and CDR2 LQKENI. V shed 3 bases and J shed 4 bases, with 11 bases lying between them. The CDR3 region has the DNA TGTGCCAGCTCACCGGAAGGGTCCCCAGATACGCAGTATTTT. It is translated as CASSPEGSPDTQYF.

The chain employs TRBV7-8 and TRBJ2-7, with 10 bases fitting TRBD1. CDR3 length: 15 residues. Germline V lookup: CDR1 SGHVS, CDR2 FQNEAQ. Trimming at V came to 1 base and at J to 6 bases, leaving 6 bases not matched to a gene. CDR3 sequence (DNA): TGTGCCAGCAGCTTAGAAGGGACAGGGGTATTCGAGCAGTACTTC. It codes for CASSLEGTGVFEQYF.

This clonotype was detected only a few times. This chain connects TRBV5-1 to TRBJ2-3; D gene unclear. Per the germline V gene, CDR1 is SGHRS and CDR2 is YFSETQ. Trimming stripped 0 bases from V and 2 bases from J, with 7 bases between. The CDR3 runs to 14 residues. The CDR3 DNA reads TGCGCCAGCAGCTTGGGGATGTACACAGATACGCAGTATTTT. It is translated as CASSLGMYTDTQYF. The variable domain in full, with the rest retrieved from reference TRBV5-1 and TRBJ2-3, is KAGVTQTPRYLIKTRGQQVTLSCSPISGHRSVSWYQQTPGQGLQFLFEYFSETQRNKGNFPGRFSGRQFSNSRSEMNVSTLELGDSALYLCASSLGMYTDTQYFGPGTRLTVL.

This clonotype was seen a few times. This chain joins TRBV6-4 and TRBJ2-1; TRBD2 matches 11 bases. After removal of 4 bases from V and 8 bases from J, the junction contained 7 bases not matched to a gene. Germline loops: CDR1 MRHNA, CDR2 SNTAGT. This CDR3 contains 15 residues. The CDR3 sequence: CASSAELAGVYEQFF. DNA for the CDR3: TGTGCCAGCAGTGCGGAACTAGCGGGAGTATATGAGCAGTTCTTC.

To note about this clonotype: A much larger clone lies one base from this, so it may be a read error. This chain connects TRBV2 to TRBJ1-2; TRBD1 matches at 9 bases. Trimming took 4 bases from V and 4 from J; bases not matched to a gene: 1. Germline V gives CDR1 SNHLY, CDR2 FYNNEI. The CDR3 spans 13 residues. The CDR3 protein is CASSGDRVYGYTF. The CDR3 bases are TGTGCCAGCAGTGGGGACAGGGTCTATGGCTACACCTTC.

The CDR3 region has the DNA TGTGCCAGCAGCTTAGATCACACCGGGGAGCTGTTTTTT. The encoded protein is CASSLDHTGELFF. The rearrangement joins TRBV7-2 to TRBJ2-2; D is unclear. This CDR3 has 13 residues. V lost 1 base and J 3 bases, leaving 3 bases between the germline ends. Germline CDR1 and CDR2: SGHTA and FQGNSA. The variable domain in full, completed from reference TRBV7-2 and TRBJ2-2, reads GAGVSQSPSNKVTEKGKDVELRCDPISGHTALYWYRQSLGQGLEFLIYFQGNSAPDKSGLPSDRFSAERTGGSVSTLTIQRTQQEDSAVYLCASSLDHTGELFFGEGSRLTVL.

This clonotype has a single count. A much larger clone sits a single nucleotide away, making a read error possible. The rearrangement uses TRBV12-3 or TRBV12-4 and TRBJ2-2, with 13 bases aligning to TRBD2. This CDR3 spans 15 amino acids. V was pared by 6 bases and J by 4 bases, with 2 bases of the junction left unmatched. The CDR3 DNA follows: TGTGCCAGCAGAGGGACTAGCGGGACCACCGGGGAGCTGTTTTTT. Protein: CASRGTSGTTGELFF.

The rearrangement links TRBV5-8 to TRBJ1-6; 10 nucleotides agree with TRBD1. Trimming removed 6 bases from V and 9 bases from J; junction bases left unmatched: 3. Germline lookup yields CDR1 SGHTS and CDR2 YDEGEE. This CDR3 has 13 residues. The CDR3 DNA follows: TGTGCCAGCACCGGACAGGGGGGTTCACCCCTCCACTTT. Protein product: CASTGQGGSPLHF.

This clonotype turned up a few times. The chain joins TRBV20-1 to TRBJ2-3, with TRBD2 matching over 7 bases. V lost 0 bases, J lost 0 bases, and 6 bases stayed unmatched. The CDR3 is 16 amino acids. Per germline, CDR1 DFQATT and CDR2 SNEGSKA (reference sequence). The CDR3 DNA reads TGCAGTGCTAGAGATCCAGCGGGGTTTAGCACAGATACGCAGTATTTT. Translating it yields CSARDPAGFSTDTQYF.

This chain uses TRBV7-2 with TRBJ2-1; no clear D gene. This CDR3 region has 15 residues. V was shortened by 2 bases and J by 4 bases, with 12 bases between the two germline ends. Germline values: CDR1 SGHTA, CDR2 FQGNSA. DNA for the CDR3: TGTGCCAGCAGCTTACGGAGAGAACCATACAATGAGCAGTTCTTC. This sequence encodes CASSLRREPYNEQFF. The full variable domain, its missing parts supplied by reference TRBV7-2 and TRBJ2-1, is GAGVSQSPSNKVTEKGKDVELRCDPISGHTALYWYRQSLGQGLEFLIYFQGNSAPDKSGLPSDRFSAERTGGSVSTLTIQRTQQEDSAVYLCASSLRREPYNEQFFGPGTRLTVL.

V gene TRBV5-1 combines with J gene TRBJ1-2; D is uncertain. The CDR3 spans 13 residues. CDR1 and CDR2 from the germline V gene are SGHRS and YFSETQ. The V and J ends lost 4 bases and 6 bases respectively, with 13 bases between them. CDR3 DNA sequence: TGCGCCAGCAGCCCGCTCGGGGTGGATGGCTACACCTTC. It yields the protein CASSPLGVDGYTF.

The table lists this clonotype with a few counts. The chain carries TRBV20-1 and TRBJ2-7; possibly TRBD2 for D (6 bases). Trimming left V 6 bases short and J 6 bases short, with 15 bases between. The CDR3 is 12 residues long. Germline lookup yields CDR1 DFQATT and CDR2 SNEGSKA (reference sequence). CDR3 region: CSAGGLSREQYF. In DNA, the CDR3 is TGCAGTGCCGGGGGATTATCTCGCGAGCAGTACTTC.